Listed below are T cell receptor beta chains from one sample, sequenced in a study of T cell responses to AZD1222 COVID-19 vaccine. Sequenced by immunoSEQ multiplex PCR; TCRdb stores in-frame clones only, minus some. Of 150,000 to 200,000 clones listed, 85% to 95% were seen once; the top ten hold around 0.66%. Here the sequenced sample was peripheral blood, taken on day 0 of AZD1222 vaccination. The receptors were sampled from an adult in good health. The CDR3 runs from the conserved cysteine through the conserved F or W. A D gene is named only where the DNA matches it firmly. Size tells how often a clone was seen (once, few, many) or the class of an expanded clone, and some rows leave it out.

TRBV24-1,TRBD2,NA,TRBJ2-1,TGTGCCACCAGTGCCGGGGGGAGGGCGGGACGCAATGAGCAGTTCTTC,CATSAGGRAGRNEQFF
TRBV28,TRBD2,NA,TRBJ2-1,TGTGCCAGCAGTTTATACTTCGGGACTAGCGGGAGCAATGAGCAGTTCTTC,CASSLYFGTSGSNEQFF
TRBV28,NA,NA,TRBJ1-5,TGTGCCAGCAGCTGGCCCCAGCATTTT,CASSWPQHF
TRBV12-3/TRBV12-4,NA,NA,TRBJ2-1,TGTGCCAGCAGTAGGAGAATCTACAATGAGCAGTTCTTC,CASSRRIYNEQFF
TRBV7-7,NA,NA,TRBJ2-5,TGTGCCAGCAGCTCTCCCCCCGGGGATGGGACCCAGTACTTC,CASSSPPGDGTQYF
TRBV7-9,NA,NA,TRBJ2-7,TGTGCCAGCAGCTCTTTGCAGGAAGGCTACAAGCAGTACTTC,CASSSLQEGYKQYF
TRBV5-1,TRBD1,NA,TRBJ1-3,TGCGCCAGCAGCTTGGCAGGGGGAACTGGAAACACCATATATTTT,CASSLAGGTGNTIYF
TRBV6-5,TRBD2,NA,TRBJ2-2,TGTGCCAGCATAAGCGGGAGTACGAACACCGGGGAGCTGTTTTTT,CASISGSTNTGELFF
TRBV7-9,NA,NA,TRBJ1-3,TGTGCCAGCAGCTTTAACAGGATCTCTGGAAACACCATATATTTT,CASSFNRISGNTIYF
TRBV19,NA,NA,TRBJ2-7,TGTGCCAGTAGTATAGATGGGGGACGCGTCTTCTACGAGCAGTACTTC,CASSIDGGRVFYEQYF
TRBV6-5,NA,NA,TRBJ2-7,TGTGCCAGCAGTTACGCAAATCCGGGGAACGAGCAGTACTTC,CASSYANPGNEQYF
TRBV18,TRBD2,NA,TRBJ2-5,TGTGCCAGCTCACCGGGGACTAGCGGTCAAGAGACCCAGTACTTC,CASSPGTSGQETQYF
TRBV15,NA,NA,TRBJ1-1,TGTGCGACGGGGGGTAGTGAAGCTTTCTTT,CATGGSEAFF
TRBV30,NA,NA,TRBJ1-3,TGTGCCTGGAGTGTCCTTGACGGGTGGCTATCCGGAAACACCATATATTTT,CAWSVLDGWLSGNTIYF
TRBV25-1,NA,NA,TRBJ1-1,TGTGCCAGCAGTGAAGGTTGGACTGAAGCTTTCTTT,CASSEGWTEAFF
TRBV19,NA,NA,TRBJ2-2,TGTGCCAGTAGTATGGTCCTGCTGGGGAGGACCGGGGAGCTGTTTTTT,CASSMVLLGRTGELFF
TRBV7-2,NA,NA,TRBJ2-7,TGTGCCAGCAGCTCAGACTCTAATTACGAGCAGTACTTC,CASSSDSNYEQYF
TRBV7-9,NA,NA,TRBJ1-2,TGTGCCAGCAGCTTAGTCCTAGGGGACTATGGCTACACCTTC,CASSLVLGDYGYTF
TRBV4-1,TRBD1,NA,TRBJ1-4,TGCGCCAGCAGCCAGGTGGGGACAGCAACTAATGAAAAACTGTTTTTT,CASSQVGTATNEKLFF
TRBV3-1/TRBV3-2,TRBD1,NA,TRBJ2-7,TGTGCCAGCAGCTCCAATCTACAGGGGTGGGAGCAGTACTTC,CASSSNLQGWEQYF
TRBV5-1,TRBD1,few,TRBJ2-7,TGCGCCAGCAGCAAGAAGACAGGGGAAGCGTGGTTCTACGAGCAGTACTTC,CASSKKTGEAWFYEQYF
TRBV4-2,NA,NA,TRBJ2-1,TGTGCCAGCAGCCAAGATCCTGGTGACAATGAGCAGTTCTTC,CASSQDPGDNEQFF
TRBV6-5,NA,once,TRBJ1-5,TGTGCCAGCCAGCCTATGGTTAGCAATCAGCCCCAGCATTTT,CASQPMVSNQPQHF
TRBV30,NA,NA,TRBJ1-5,TGTGCCTGGAGTGCCCCTTATCAGCCCCAGCATTTT,CAWSAPYQPQHF
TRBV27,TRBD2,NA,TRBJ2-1,TGTGCCAGCAGTTTAATGCTAGCGGGATCTAGGAGCGAGCAGTTCTTC,CASSLMLAGSRSEQFF
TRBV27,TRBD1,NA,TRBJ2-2,TGTGCCAGCAGTTTATACAGGGGTTCCGGTACCGGGGAGCTGTTTTTT,CASSLYRGSGTGELFF
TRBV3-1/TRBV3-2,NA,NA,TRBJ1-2,TGTGCCAGCAGCCAAGGTGACACCTCAACCTACACCTTC,CASSQGDTSTYTF
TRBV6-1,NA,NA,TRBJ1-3,TGTGCCACCTACAGGGGAAACACCATATATTTT,CATYRGNTIYF
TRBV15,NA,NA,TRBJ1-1,TGTGCCACCAGCAGAGATAGGGGGACCGCAACGGCGGACACTGAAGCTTTCTTT,CATSRDRGTATADTEAFF
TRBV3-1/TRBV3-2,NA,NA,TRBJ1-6,TGTGCCAGCAGCCAAGCAGGGTCAGGTTCACCCCTCCACTTT,CASSQAGSGSPLHF
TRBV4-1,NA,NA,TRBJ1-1,TGCGCCAGCAGCCACCCCCGGTCTGAAGCTTTCTTT,CASSHPRSEAFF
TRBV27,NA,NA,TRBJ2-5,TGTGCCAGCAAAAGGGATTCGCGGACCCAGTACTTC,CASKRDSRTQYF
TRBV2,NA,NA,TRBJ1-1,TGTGCCAGCAGTAGGGGTGAGGGCACTGAAGCTTTCTTT,CASSRGEGTEAFF
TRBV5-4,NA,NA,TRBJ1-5,TGTGCCAGCAGCTTGGGGGGCGATCAGCCCCAGCATTTT,CASSLGGDQPQHF
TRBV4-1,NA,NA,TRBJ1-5,TGCGCCAGCAGCCAAGGCAGGGGAGAGCCCCAGCATTTT,CASSQGRGEPQHF
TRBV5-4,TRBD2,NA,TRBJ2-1,TGTGCCAGCAGCTTGGAACTAGCGGGACGAGTCTACAATGAGCAGTTCTTC,CASSLELAGRVYNEQFF
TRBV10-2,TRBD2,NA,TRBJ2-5,TGCGCCAGCAGTGAACGGCGGGAGAGGCGAGAGACCCAGTACTTC,CASSERRERRETQYF
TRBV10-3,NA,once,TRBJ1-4,TGTGCCTCCCGGGGGGTGACCGCAACTAATGAAAAACTGTTTTTT,CASRGVTATNEKLFF
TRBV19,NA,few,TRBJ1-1,TGTGCCAGTAGTATTTCAACGAACACTGAAGCTTTCTTT,CASSISTNTEAFF
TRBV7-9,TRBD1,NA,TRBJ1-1,TGTGCCAGCAGCTTATCACAGGGGGCTTTCGATGAAGCTTTCTTT,CASSLSQGAFDEAFF
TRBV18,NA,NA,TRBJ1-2,TGTGCCAGCTCACCTAACCAGGGATCCAATGTAGGCTACACCTTC,CASSPNQGSNVGYTF
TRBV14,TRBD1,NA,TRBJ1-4,TGTGCCAGCAGCCAAGATCTAGGGGGCAGAGATGAAAAACTGTTTTTT,CASSQDLGGRDEKLFF
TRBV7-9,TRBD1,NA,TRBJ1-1,TGTGCCAGCATTCGGACAGGGGACACTGAAGCTTTCTTT,CASIRTGDTEAFF
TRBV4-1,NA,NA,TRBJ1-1,TGCGCCAGCAGCCAAGAAGTTTGGGCAGGGGCCACTGAAGCTTTCTTT,CASSQEVWAGATEAFF
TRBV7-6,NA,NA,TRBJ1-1,TGTGCCAGCAGCTTAGATCCGAACACTGAAGCTTTCTTT,CASSLDPNTEAFF